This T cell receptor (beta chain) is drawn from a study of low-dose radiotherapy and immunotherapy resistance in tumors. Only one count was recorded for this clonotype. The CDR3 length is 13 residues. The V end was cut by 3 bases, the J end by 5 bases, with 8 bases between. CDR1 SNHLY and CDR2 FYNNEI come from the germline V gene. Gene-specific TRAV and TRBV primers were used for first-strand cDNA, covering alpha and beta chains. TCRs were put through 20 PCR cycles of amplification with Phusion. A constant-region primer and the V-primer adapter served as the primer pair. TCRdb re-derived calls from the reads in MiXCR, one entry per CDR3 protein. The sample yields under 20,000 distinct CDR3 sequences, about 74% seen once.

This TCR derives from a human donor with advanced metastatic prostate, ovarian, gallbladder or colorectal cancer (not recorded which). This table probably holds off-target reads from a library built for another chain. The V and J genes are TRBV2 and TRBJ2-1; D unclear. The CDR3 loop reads CASSEIQHNEQFF. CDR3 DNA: TGTGCCAGCAGTGAGATTCAGCACAATGAGCAGTTCTTC.